Listed below are T cell receptor beta chains from one sample, sequenced in a study of blood T cell repertoires in COVID-19. The protocol was immunoSEQ multiplex PCR, while the TCRdb copy is restricted to in-frame clones and leaves out a portion. The sample lists roughly 150,000 clones, 84% occurring once. Sample: PBMCs or T cells enriched from blood (not recorded which). The receptors derive from a young woman who had been exposed to COVID-19. CDR3s include the opening cysteine and the closing phenylalanine or tryptophan. The D gene is left open where the match is weak. The size of a clone is reported for some rows only, either as once, few or many, or as a class for expanded clones.

J: TRBJ1-6; size: .; length: 14; V: TRBV27; D: .; CDR3: CASREDRYNSPLHF; DNA: TGTGCCAGCAGGGAAGACAGGTATAATTCACCCCTCCACTTT
J: TRBJ1-5; size: .; length: 16; V: TRBV6-5; D: .; CDR3: CASSSKNSFTPQPQHF; DNA: TGTGCCAGCAGTTCCAAAAACAGCTTCACCCCCCAGCCCCAGCATTTT
J: TRBJ1-5; size: .; length: 15; V: TRBV6-1; D: TRBD1; CDR3: CASSEGWATGGPQHF; DNA: TGTGCCAGCAGTGAAGGATGGGCGACAGGGGGACCCCAGCATTTT
J: TRBJ1-5; size: .; length: 13; V: TRBV6-2/TRBV6-3; D: .; CDR3: CASSLQGNQPQHF; DNA: TGTGCCAGCAGTTTACAGGGAAATCAGCCCCAGCATTTT
J: TRBJ2-5; size: .; length: 15; V: TRBV9; D: .; CDR3: CASSVSGPRGETQYF; DNA: TGTGCCAGCAGCGTTAGTGGGCCTCGCGGGGAGACCCAGTACTTC
J: TRBJ1-2; size: .; length: 13; V: TRBV12-3/TRBV12-4; D: TRBD1; CDR3: CASRIQGGYGYTF; DNA: TGTGCCAGCAGAATACAGGGGGGCTATGGCTACACCTTC
J: TRBJ2-5; size: .; length: 16; V: TRBV3-1/TRBV3-2; D: TRBD2; CDR3: CASSHLAGGPGETQYF; DNA: TGTGCCAGCAGCCACCTAGCGGGAGGGCCAGGTGAGACCCAGTACTTC
J: TRBJ1-5; size: .; length: 15; V: TRBV6-5; D: TRBD1; CDR3: CASSPDRAINQPQHF; DNA: TGTGCCAGCAGCCCGGACAGGGCCATCAATCAGCCCCAGCATTTT
J: TRBJ1-4; size: .; length: 17; V: TRBV5-1; D: TRBD1; CDR3: CASSLFYGTGNNEKLFF; DNA: TGCGCCAGCAGCTTGTTTTACGGGACAGGGAATAATGAAAAACTGTTTTTT
J: TRBJ1-2; size: once; length: 13; V: TRBV28; D: TRBD1; CDR3: CASSRQGAVGYTF; DNA: TGTGCCAGTAGTCGACAGGGGGCGGTTGGCTACACCTTC
J: TRBJ2-3; size: .; length: 14; V: TRBV13; D: TRBD2; CDR3: CASSLGLAGDTQYF; DNA: TGTGCCAGCAGCCTAGGACTAGCGGGAGATACGCAGTATTTT
J: TRBJ2-3; size: .; length: 13; V: TRBV21-1; D: .; CDR3: CASSKGGADTQYF; DNA: TGTGCCAGCAGCAAAGGGGGCGCAGATACGCAGTATTTT
J: TRBJ2-1; size: once; length: 16; V: TRBV9; D: TRBD2; CDR3: CASSVGAERELDEQFF; DNA: TGTGCCAGCAGCGTAGGGGCCGAGCGGGAGTTAGATGAGCAGTTCTTC
J: TRBJ2-1; size: .; length: 16; V: TRBV5-1; D: .; CDR3: CASSPQPGGGSTEQFF; DNA: TGCGCCAGCAGCCCCCAACCGGGGGGCGGGAGTACTGAGCAGTTCTTC
J: TRBJ1-2; size: .; length: 16; V: TRBV28; D: TRBD1; CDR3: CASSFVGTASHYGYTF; DNA: TGTGCCAGCAGTTTCGTGGGGACAGCGAGTCACTATGGCTACACCTTC
J: TRBJ2-7; size: .; length: 17; V: TRBV28; D: .; CDR3: CASSLDVMSGPSYEQYF; DNA: TGTGCCAGCAGTTTAGACGTCATGTCAGGGCCATCCTACGAGCAGTACTTC
J: TRBJ2-7; size: once; length: 17; V: TRBV4-1; D: TRBD2; CDR3: CASSQALMLAGIDEQYF; DNA: TGCGCCAGCAGCCAAGCCTTGATGCTAGCGGGAATCGACGAGCAGTACTTC
J: TRBJ2-1; size: .; length: 16; V: TRBV7-9; D: .; CDR3: CASSLVLAVRNNEQFF; DNA: TGTGCCAGCAGCTTAGTTTTAGCGGTTCGGAACAATGAGCAGTTCTTC
J: TRBJ1-2; size: .; length: 15; V: TRBV7-9; D: .; CDR3: CASSPSGGAGYGYTF; DNA: TGTGCCAGCAGCCCGTCGGGGGGCGCGGGCTATGGCTACACCTTC
J: TRBJ1-6; size: .; length: 18; V: TRBV4-3; D: .; CDR3: CASSPSIGGGAFSSPLHF; DNA: TGCGCCAGCAGCCCCTCTATCGGGGGAGGGGCTTTTAGTTCACCCCTCCACTTT
J: TRBJ2-7; size: .; length: 15; V: TRBV5-4; D: .; CDR3: CASSLKRGASYEQYF; DNA: TGTGCCAGCAGCTTGAAACGGGGTGCCTCCTACGAGCAGTACTTC
J: TRBJ1-4; size: .; length: 16; V: TRBV5-5; D: TRBD1; CDR3: CASSKGTGSTNEKLFF; DNA: TGTGCCAGCAGCAAAGGGACAGGGAGTACTAATGAAAAACTGTTTTTT
J: TRBJ2-1; size: .; length: 15; V: TRBV5-4; D: .; CDR3: CASSLEVQGGNEQFF; DNA: TGTGCCAGCAGCTTGGAGGTGCAGGGAGGCAATGAGCAGTTCTTC
J: TRBJ1-2; size: .; length: 13; V: TRBV10-3; D: TRBD1; CDR3: CAITEQGRYGYTF; DNA: TGTGCCATCACCGAACAGGGGCGGTATGGCTACACCTTC
J: TRBJ1-5; size: .; length: 15; V: TRBV18; D: .; CDR3: CASSRAVGGDQPQHF; DNA: TGTGCCAGCTCACGAGCAGTTGGCGGGGATCAGCCCCAGCATTTT
J: TRBJ2-7; size: .; length: 12; V: TRBV6-1; D: .; CDR3: CASSEYRETQYF; DNA: TGTGCCAGCAGTGAATATAGGGAGACGCAGTACTTC
J: TRBJ1-3; size: .; length: 13; V: TRBV20-1; D: .; CDR3: CSASILLGNTIYF; DNA: TGCAGTGCCAGTATATTGTTAGGAAACACCATATATTTT
J: TRBJ1-6; size: .; length: 14; V: TRBV30; D: .; CDR3: CAWKVPGPNSPLHF; DNA: TGTGCCTGGAAGGTCCCAGGGCCTAATTCACCCCTCCACTTT
J: TRBJ1-5; size: .; length: 17; V: TRBV24-1; D: TRBD1; CDR3: CATSELTGTASNQPQHF; DNA: TGTGCCACCAGTGAGTTAACTGGGACAGCCAGCAATCAGCCCCAGCATTTT
J: TRBJ2-7; size: .; length: 14; V: TRBV19; D: TRBD2; CDR3: CASSITSGRYEQYF; DNA: TGTGCCAGTAGTATAACTAGCGGGAGGTACGAGCAGTACTTC
J: TRBJ2-3; size: .; length: 14; V: TRBV2; D: TRBD2; CDR3: CASAPSGRTDTQYF; DNA: TGTGCCAGCGCCCCTAGCGGGAGAACAGATACGCAGTATTTT
J: TRBJ1-1; size: .; length: 14; V: TRBV5-4; D: TRBD1; CDR3: CASSDQTGSTEAFF; DNA: TGTGCCAGCAGCGATCAGACAGGGAGCACTGAAGCTTTCTTT
J: TRBJ1-1; size: .; length: 16; V: TRBV6-5; D: .; CDR3: CASSYRGGGLDSEAFF; DNA: TGTGCCAGCAGTTACAGAGGGGGGGGGTTGGATTCTGAAGCTTTCTTT
J: TRBJ2-7; size: .; length: 15; V: TRBV11-1; D: TRBD1; CDR3: CASSLAGDRGDEQYF; DNA: TGTGCCAGCAGCTTAGCAGGGGACAGGGGGGACGAGCAGTACTTC
J: TRBJ2-1; size: .; length: 13; V: TRBV28; D: .; CDR3: CASSFVDGNEQFF; DNA: TGTGCCAGCAGTTTCGTCGACGGGAATGAGCAGTTCTTC
J: TRBJ1-5; size: .; length: 17; V: TRBV28; D: .; CDR3: CASRSTRGGNSNQPQHF; DNA: TGTGCCAGCAGGTCGACCCGGGGGGGGAATAGCAATCAGCCCCAGCATTTT
J: TRBJ2-7; size: few; length: 14; V: TRBV18; D: .; CDR3: CASSPKGVFYEQYF; DNA: TGTGCCAGCTCACCAAAAGGGGTTTTCTACGAGCAGTACTTC
J: TRBJ2-1; size: .; length: 16; V: TRBV7-9; D: TRBD1; CDR3: CASSLGQGNRNNEQFF; DNA: TGTGCCAGCAGCTTAGGACAGGGTAACAGAAACAATGAGCAGTTCTTC
J: TRBJ2-1; size: once; length: 16; V: TRBV3-1/TRBV3-2; D: TRBD2; CDR3: CASSQDPGGSRDEQFF; DNA: TGTGCCAGCAGCCAAGACCCGGGAGGGTCGCGAGATGAGCAGTTCTTC
J: TRBJ2-6; size: once; length: 16; V: TRBV19; D: .; CDR3: CASSSHRSPGANVLTF; DNA: TGTGCCAGTAGTAGCCACAGGTCCCCTGGGGCCAACGTCCTGACTTTC
J: TRBJ1-6; size: .; length: 14; V: TRBV27; D: TRBD1; CDR3: CASRDREGYSPLHF; DNA: TGTGCCAGCAGGGACAGGGAGGGATACTCACCCCTCCACTTT
J: TRBJ2-7; size: .; length: 14; V: TRBV27; D: TRBD1; CDR3: CASSLWAGGYEQYF; DNA: TGTGCCAGCAGTTTATGGGCAGGGGGCTACGAGCAGTACTTC
J: TRBJ2-1; size: .; length: 15; V: TRBV19; D: TRBD1; CDR3: CASSPDRGPYNEQFF; DNA: TGTGCCAGTAGTCCAGACAGGGGCCCCTACAATGAGCAGTTCTTC
J: TRBJ1-5; size: .; length: 14; V: TRBV19; D: .; CDR3: CASSTRHGNQPQHF; DNA: TGTGCCAGTAGTACCAGACACGGCAATCAGCCCCAGCATTTT
J: TRBJ2-7; size: .; length: 15; V: TRBV6-5; D: .; CDR3: CASSPDRTISYEQYF; DNA: TGTGCCAGCAGCCCCGACAGAACCATCTCCTACGAGCAGTACTTC
J: TRBJ1-5; size: .; length: 13; V: TRBV7-8; D: .; CDR3: CASSPGDYQPQHF; DNA: TGTGCCAGCAGCCCCGGGGATTATCAGCCCCAGCATTTT
J: TRBJ2-7; size: .; length: 15; V: TRBV5-1; D: .; CDR3: CASSLAFKETYEQYF; DNA: TGCGCCAGCAGCTTGGCATTTAAGGAGACCTACGAGCAGTACTTC
J: TRBJ2-3; size: .; length: 15; V: TRBV9; D: TRBD2; CDR3: CASSVGGGPGGTQYF; DNA: TGTGCCAGCAGCGTAGGGGGAGGGCCGGGAGGTACGCAGTATTTT